The 22 T cell receptor beta chains listed next were all sequenced from one sample in a study of Ad26.COV2.S vaccination and SARS-CoV-2 variants. Generated by immunoSEQ multiplex PCR, the TCRdb table keeps only in-frame clones and is missing some. The sample consists of about 680,000 clones, around 90% of them appearing once. Treatment defined: 19 received Ad26.COV2.S at low or high dose, single or two shots; several received placebo; per-sample allocation not given. Specimen acquisition occurred on day 63 following the initial vaccine or placebo injection. The sample consisted of peripheral blood, taken in a trial of Ad26.COV2.S vaccine versus placebo. All receptors come from a person between 18 and 65 years old who received the Ad26.COV2.S COVID-19 vaccine or a placebo.

The J gene is TRBJ2-1, the V gene TRBV18; TRBD2 aligns across 7 bases. The V gene's germline CDR1 is KGHSH and CDR2 LQKENI. With 1 base clipped from V and 8 bases from J, the junction kept 8 bases outside the gene matches. This CDR3 contains 15 residues. Written as DNA, the CDR3 is TGTGCCAGCTCACCACAAGGCGGGAGTATTGATGAGCAGTTCTTC. This sequence encodes CASSPQGGSIDEQFF.

The chain uses TRBV6-2 or TRBV6-3 and TRBJ2-2; the D gene could be TRBD1 or TRBD2 (7 bases each). From germline, CDR1 is MNHEY and CDR2 SVGEGT. The CDR3 loop spans 16 amino acids. Trimming pared 4 bases from V and 3 bases from J, leaving 15 bases between. CDR3 bases: TGTGCCAGCAGTTTCCGACAGGGAGGGGACACCGGGGAGCTGTTTTTT. Translation gives CASSFRQGGDTGELFF.

V gene TRBV5-1 combines with J gene TRBJ1-2, with a tentative D call TRBD1 (5 bases). This CDR3 is built from 13 residues. In germline, CDR1 is SGHRS, CDR2 YFSETQ. The V end was cut by 4 bases, the J end by 8 bases, with 15 bases between. The CDR3: CASSPWGELGYTF. The CDR3 DNA sequence: TGCGCCAGCAGCCCCTGGGGGGAGTTGGGCTACACCTTC.

As for this clone: At the DNA level, this CDR3 is encoded by other sequences in the same sample as well. The V call is TRBV11-2, the J call TRBJ2-3, with TRBD1 identical over 7 bases. Germline CDR1 reads SGHAT; CDR2 reads FQNNGV. The J segment lost 4 bases and the V segment lost 2 bases, leaving 3 bases of the junction unmatched. This CDR3 has 14 residues. The CDR3 nucleotides are TGTGCCAGCAGCTTAAACAGGGGAGCAGATACGCAGTATTTT. The encoded protein is CASSLNRGADTQYF.

This chain uses TRBV11-2 with TRBJ1-1, with D tentatively TRBD1 (5 bases). The CDR3 runs to 16 residues. Germline V gene sequence: CDR1 SGHAT, CDR2 FQNNGV. V lost 4 bases and J lost 0, with 15 bases in between. CDR3 loop: CASSSGWSGLNTEAFF. The CDR3 bases are TGTGCCAGCAGCTCTGGGTGGTCGGGGCTGAACACTGAAGCTTTCTTT.

This clone was seen more than once but under ten times. The chain couples TRBV14 to TRBJ1-5; D possibly corresponds to TRBD1 (5 bases). The CDR3 length is 15 residues. Germline V gives CDR1 SGHDN, CDR2 FVKESK. V was shortened by 0 bases and J by 6 bases, with 12 bases between the two germline ends. The CDR3 loop reads CASSQEGGGGQPQHF. As DNA, the CDR3 is TGTGCCAGCAGCCAAGAGGGCGGGGGAGGTCAGCCCCAGCATTTT.

The chain is built from TRBV5-1 and TRBJ2-6; 7 positions match TRBD1. The CDR3 consists of 18 residues. CDR1 is SGHRS and CDR2 is YFSETQ in the germline V gene. The J segment lost 2 bases and the V segment lost 4 bases, leaving 12 bases of the junction unmatched. The chain's CDR3 is CASSRQLQGPTGANVLTF. The CDR3 DNA reads as TGCGCCAGCAGCCGACAACTACAGGGGCCCACTGGGGCCAACGTCCTGACTTTC.

The chain combines TRBV6-1 with TRBJ1-5, with a weak D call TRBD1 (6 bases). Trimming took off 2 bases at V and 7 bases at J, with 12 bases between the two ends. Per germline, CDR1 MNHNS and CDR2 SASEGT. CDR3 length equals 14 residues. The CDR3 loop is CASSEFGGRQPQHF. CDR3 coding DNA: TGTGCCAGCAGTGAATTTGGGGGCAGACAGCCCCAGCATTTT.

The V gene is TRBV9, the J gene TRBJ1-3; 7 nucleotides line up with TRBD1. The ends lost 7 bases at V and 0 bases at J; junction bases unmatched: 16. The CDR3 contains 18 residues. Germline-derived CDR1 and CDR2 are SGDLS and YYNGEE. The CDR3 nucleotides read TGTGCCAGCTCACCGGACAGGCTAAGGAAGAGCTCTGGAAACACCATATATTTT. This translates into CASSPDRLRKSSGNTIYF.

The chain joins TRBV30 to TRBJ1-6; unclear D gene. CDR1 and CDR2 (germline): GTSNPN, SVGIG (reference sequence). The CDR3 is 12 residues long. V lost 3 bases to trimming and J lost 11 bases, with 11 bases between them. Written as DNA, the CDR3 is TGTGCCTGGAGCTCCTCTTGGGCACCCCTCCACTTT. Translated, it gives CAWSSSWAPLHF.

The chain combines TRBV2 with TRBJ1-6, with no clear D. Germline CDR1 is SNHLY and CDR2 is FYNNEI. This CDR3 spans 13 amino acids. Between the trimmed V and J ends, which lost 5 bases and 4 bases, there was a span of 6 bases. DNA for the CDR3: TGTGCCAGCAGTCCTGAGTATAATTCACCCCTCCACTTT. Translated, it gives CASSPEYNSPLHF.

V and J are TRBV19 and TRBJ2-2; D may be TRBD1 (6 bases). V lost 1 base to trimming and J lost 6 bases, with 9 bases between them. CDR1 and CDR2 (germline): LNHDA, SQIVND (reference sequence). This CDR3 region has 14 residues. This CDR3 is CASSIAAGAGELFF. The CDR3 nucleotides read TGTGCCAGTAGTATAGCCGCAGGGGCCGGGGAGCTGTTTTTT.

The gene calls are TRBV19 and TRBJ2-7; 8 bases are a match to TRBD2. Germline loops: CDR1 LNHDA, CDR2 SQIVND (reference sequence). There are 14 residues in the CDR3. The ends lost 3 bases at V and 3 bases at J; junction bases unmatched: 4. CDR3 protein: CASSMGLVLYEQYF. The CDR3 DNA is TGTGCCAGTAGTATGGGACTAGTCCTCTACGAGCAGTACTTC. The full variable domain, in which reference TRBV19 and TRBJ2-7 provide the parts outside the CDR3, is DGGITQSPKYLFRKEGQNVTLSCEQNLNHDAMYWYRQDPGQGLRLIYYSQIVNDFQKGDIAEGYSVSREKKESFPLTVTSAQKNPTAFYLCASSMGLVLYEQYFGPGTRLTVT.

This rearrangement joins TRBV7-2 to TRBJ1-3, with a weak D call TRBD1 (6 bases). This CDR3 is built from 13 residues. Trimming shortened V by 5 bases and J by 4 bases, and 9 bases separated the two germline ends. In germline, CDR1 is SGHTA, CDR2 FQGNSA. The CDR3: CASSLDSGNTIYF. In nucleotides, the CDR3 is TGTGCCAGCAGCCTGGACAGCGGAAACACCATATATTTT. The complete variable domain, with remaining parts taken from reference TRBV7-2 and TRBJ1-3, reads GAGVSQSPSNKVTEKGKDVELRCDPISGHTALYWYRQSLGQGLEFLIYFQGNSAPDKSGLPSDRFSAERTGGSVSTLTIQRTQQEDSAVYLCASSLDSGNTIYFGEGSWLTVV.

CDR3 nucleotides: TGTGCCAGCAGCGGCCTAGCGGGGGGCCAAGAGACCCAGTACTTC. Translated: CASSGLAGGQETQYF. The gene calls are TRBV5-6 and TRBJ2-5, with 11 bases identical to TRBD2. Germline CDR1 and CDR2: SGHDT and YYEEEE. This CDR3 is 15 amino acids long. After removal of 4 bases from V and 1 base from J, the junction contained 3 bases not matched to a gene.

The chain links TRBV12-3 or TRBV12-4 to TRBJ2-2; D remains ambiguous. The CDR3 covers 12 residues. Trimming took off 3 bases at V and 7 bases at J, with 6 bases between the two ends. The CDR3 coding sequence is TGTGCCAGCAGTTTCGTCGTCGGGGAGCTGTTTTTT. It specifies CASSFVVGELFF.

About this clone itself: One junction end disagrees with the germline gene, perhaps due to a read error. Other nucleotide sequences in the sample specify the same CDR3. The V gene is TRBV5-1, the J gene TRBJ2-5; D is uncertain. CDR3 size: 12 residues. Germline loops: CDR1 SGHRS, CDR2 YFSETQ. The DNA of the CDR3 is TGCGCCAGCAGCTTGGCTGAAGAAACCCAGTACTTC. Translating it yields CASSLAEETQYF.

This clone was detected only once. The CDR3 DNA sequence: TGTGCCATCAGTGCAGACATGAACACTGAAGCTTTCTTT. As protein: CAISADMNTEAFF. The chain has TRBV10-3 and TRBJ1-1; unclear D gene. This CDR3 spans 13 amino acids. Germline values: CDR1 ENHRY, CDR2 SYGVKD. Trimming left V 4 bases short and J 0 bases short, with 6 bases between.

The genes are TRBV21-1 and TRBJ2-7. TRBV21-1 is recorded as a pseudogene. The CDR3 covers 11 residues. The CDR3 DNA follows: TGTGCCAGCAGCAAAGATGGCGAGCAGTACTTC. This sequence encodes CASSKDGEQYF.

The chain carries TRBV28 and TRBJ1-2, with D perhaps matching TRBD1 (5 bases). CDR1 is MDHEN and CDR2 is SYDVKM in the germline V gene. The germline V and J ends were trimmed by 6 bases and 1 base, with 9 bases remaining between them. The CDR3 has 13 residues. DNA of the CDR3: TGTGCCAGCAGACTGGGGGGTAACTATGGCTACACCTTC. It encodes CASRLGGNYGYTF.

The chain couples TRBV19 to TRBJ1-4, with 10 bases lining up with TRBD1. Germline V gene lookup returns CDR1 LNHDA and CDR2 SQIVND (reference sequence). The CDR3 loop spans 13 amino acids. V lost 6 bases and J lost 8; bases outside the gene matches: 3. The CDR3 sequence is CASSGTGVEKLFF. CDR3 nucleotides: TGTGCCAGTAGCGGGACAGGGGTCGAAAAACTGTTTTTT.

Only a few counts were recorded for this clone. This chain joins TRBV6-5 and TRBJ1-2, with 8 bases matching TRBD1. V lost 5 bases, J lost 6 bases, and 5 bases stayed unmatched. Germline V gene sequence: CDR1 MNHEY, CDR2 SVGAGI. There are 13 residues in the CDR3. The chain's CDR3 is CASSPLDRDGYTF. The CDR3 nucleotides are TGTGCCAGCAGTCCACTGGACAGGGATGGCTACACCTTC.